The 22 T cell receptor beta chains below all came from one sample that was sequenced in a study of OX40 agonist ivuxolimab in advanced cancers. The protocol was immunoSEQ multiplex PCR, while the TCRdb copy is restricted to in-frame clones and leaves out a portion. The sample records approximately 46,000 clones, approximately 80% being singletons. The specimen was CD4+ or CD8+ T cells sorted from blood, collected in a trial of the OX40 agonist ivuxolimab. Every receptor here comes from an adult with an advanced solid tumor such as melanoma, head and neck, liver or kidney cancer.

This clone was counted only a few times. The chain has TRBV7-9 and TRBJ2-1; 14 bases match TRBD2. The CDR3 loop spans 16 amino acids. Germline CDR1 is SEHNR and CDR2 is FQNEAQ (reference sequence). V shed 6 bases, J shed 5 bases, and the junction held 6 bases outside the gene matches. CDR3 coding DNA: TGTGCCAGCAGGGGACTAGCGGGAGATCTGGACAATGAGCAGTTCTTC. Its protein is CASRGLAGDLDNEQFF.

The chain combines TRBV9 with TRBJ1-4; possible D gene TRBD1, 6 bases. The CDR3 is made up of 15 amino acids. CDR1 is SGDLS, CDR2 YYNGEE, per germline. Trimming took 3 bases from V and 5 from J, leaving 14 bases between them. CDR3 nucleotide sequence: TGTGCCAGCAGCGCACTACAGGGAGGGAATGAAAAACTGTTTTTT. Translation gives CASSALQGGNEKLFF. The full variable domain, completed using reference TRBV9 and TRBJ1-4, is DSGVTQTPKHLITATGQRVTLRCSPRSGDLSVYWYQQSLDQGLQFLIQYYNGEERAKGNILERFSAQQFPDLHSELNLSSLELGDSALYFCASSALQGGNEKLFFGSGTQLSVL.

This rearrangement joins TRBV7-8 to TRBJ2-5, with 9 bases fitting TRBD1. Unmatched junction bases numbered 3, after V lost 5 bases and J lost 5 bases. The CDR3 spans 13 residues. The germline V gene encodes CDR1 SGHVS and CDR2 FQNEAQ. The DNA for the CDR3 is TGTGCCAGCAGCCGGGACAGGGATGAGACCCAGTACTTC. Protein sequence: CASSRDRDETQYF. The variable domain in full, with the rest retrieved from reference TRBV7-8 and TRBJ2-5, is GAGVSQSPRYKVAKRGQDVALRCDPISGHVSLFWYQQALGQGPEFLTYFQNEAQLDKSGLPSDRFFAERPEGSVSTLKIQRTQQEDSAVYLCASSRDRDETQYFGPGTRLLVL.

There are a few counts of this clone. This rearrangement joins TRBV28 to TRBJ2-5; 8 bases align to TRBD1. The CDR3 spans 14 residues. CDR1 and CDR2 from the germline V gene are MDHEN and SYDVKM. J gave up 5 bases and V 6 bases, and 8 bases lay outside the gene matches. The CDR3 region has the DNA TGTGCCAGCAGCTCTCCAGGGGGCGTGGAGACCCAGTACTTC. It translates to CASSSPGGVETQYF.

V usage is TRBV2 and J usage is TRBJ1-5; 8 nucleotides line up with TRBD1. J lost 0 bases, V lost 4 bases, and 5 bases had no gene match. CDR1 is SNHLY, CDR2 FYNNEI, per germline. The CDR3 has 16 amino acids. The CDR3: CASSGQGAYSNQPQHF. The CDR3 DNA is TGTGCCAGCAGTGGGCAGGGGGCTTATAGCAATCAGCCCCAGCATTTT.

For this clone: The junction departs from germline at one end; a sequencing error may be responsible. In DNA, the CDR3 is TGTGCCTGGAGCGCTGACAGGGTTTTACTCTTC. Translation gives CAWSADRVLLF. The gene calls are TRBV30 and TRBJ2-1, with 7 bases lining up with TRBD1. The CDR3 totals 11 residues. CDR1 is GTSNPN and CDR2 is SVGIG in the germline V gene (reference sequence).

A few counts support this clone. The V and J genes are TRBV27 and TRBJ1-2, with a possible D match to TRBD1 (5 bases). Trimming left V 5 bases short and J 4 bases short, with 11 bases between. The CDR3 runs 13 residues. CDR1 is MNHEY, CDR2 SMNVEV, per germline (reference sequence). This CDR3 reads CASSGTGFYGYTF. CDR3 coding DNA: TGTGCCAGCAGTGGAACAGGATTCTATGGCTACACCTTC.

This clone has just one count. V gene TRBV28 combines with J gene TRBJ2-7; D gene ambiguous. CDR3 size: 14 residues. Trimming removed 3 bases at V and 4 bases at J, with 13 bases between. The germline V gene has CDR1 MDHEN and CDR2 SYDVKM. The CDR3 is CASSFLPAGYEQYF. The CDR3 DNA follows: TGTGCCAGCAGTTTTCTCCCGGCCGGGTACGAGCAGTACTTC.

The chain uses TRBV4-1 and TRBJ1-2; TRBD1 is a possible D gene (5 bases). Trimming removed 2 bases from V and 0 bases from J, with 16 bases in between. Germline V gene lookup returns CDR1 MGHRA and CDR2 YSYEKL. CDR3 length equals 17 residues. CDR3 in amino acids: CASSQPLNRRPNYGYTF. CDR3 in DNA: TGCGCCAGCAGCCAACCTCTGAACAGGAGACCTAACTATGGCTACACCTTC.

This clone was picked up a small number of times. This rearrangement joins TRBV19 to TRBJ1-2; D is possibly TRBD1 (6 bases). The V and J ends lost 6 bases and 4 bases respectively, with 18 bases between them. CDR1 and CDR2 from the germline V gene are LNHDA and SQIVND (reference sequence). CDR3 size: 15 residues. CDR3 DNA: TGTGCCAGTAGACGAGGGGGGCTCGGTGGCTATGGCTACACCTTC. Protein sequence: CASRRGGLGGYGYTF.

V is TRBV2 and J is TRBJ2-2, with D tentatively TRBD2 (6 bases). V was pared by 5 bases and J by 4 bases, with 17 bases between. The CDR3 totals 16 residues. CDR1 is SNHLY, CDR2 FYNNEI, per germline. This CDR3 reads CASSQTSAGSTGELFF. In nucleotides, the CDR3 is TGTGCCAGCAGTCAGACTAGTGCCGGTTCCACCGGGGAGCTGTTTTTT.

The chain has TRBV15 and TRBJ2-1; 14 nucleotides align to TRBD2. Germline CDR1 is LNHNV and CDR2 is YYDKDF (reference sequence). The J segment lost 8 bases and the V segment lost 4 bases, leaving 10 bases of the junction unmatched. The CDR3 consists of 17 residues. The CDR3 loop is CATSISPGLAGVYEQFF. DNA of the CDR3: TGTGCCACCAGCATCTCCCCGGGACTAGCGGGAGTTTATGAGCAGTTCTTC. The whole variable domain, filled in from reference TRBV15 and TRBJ2-1, reads DAMVIQNPRYQVTQFGKPVTLSCSQTLNHNVMYWYQQKSSQAPKLLFHYYDKDFNNEADTPDNFQSRRPNTSFCFLDIRSPGLGDTAMYLCATSISPGLAGVYEQFFGPGTRLTVL.

This sequence joins TRBV4-2 and TRBJ2-1; no firm D call. The germline CDR1 and CDR2 sequences are LGHNA and YNFKEQ. Between the trimmed V and J ends, which lost 0 bases and 2 bases, there was a span of 11 bases. The CDR3 runs to 16 residues. As DNA, the CDR3 is TGTGCCAGCAGCCAAGATCCTAGTAGCCCCTACAATGAGCAGTTCTTC. The encoded protein is CASSQDPSSPYNEQFF.

This clone came up a few times. The rearrangement uses TRBV13 and TRBJ1-4; D is ambiguous. Germline CDR1 is PRHDT and CDR2 is FYEKMQ (reference sequence). V lost 2 bases and J 2 bases, leaving 15 bases between the germline ends. CDR3 length: 17 residues. Here the CDR3 reads CASSLRREGSTNEKLFF. The DNA for the CDR3 is TGTGCCAGCAGCTTAAGAAGAGAGGGTTCGACTAATGAAAAACTGTTTTTT.

In its sample, this clone was seen once. Other DNA sequences in the same sample also yield this CDR3. This chain uses TRBV6-5 with TRBJ1-1; D not certain. Trimming removed 0 bases from V and 3 bases from J, with 8 bases in between. This CDR3 comprises 14 residues. From germline, CDR1 is MNHEY and CDR2 SVGAGI. DNA of the CDR3: TGTGCCAGCAGTTACTCTTTTTTGGACACTGAAGCTTTCTTT. Amino acids: CASSYSFLDTEAFF.

The J gene is TRBJ2-7, the V gene TRBV14; 12 bases agree with TRBD2. This CDR3 contains 16 residues. Germline V gene lookup returns CDR1 SGHDN and CDR2 FVKESK. J gave up 6 bases and V 4 bases, and 10 bases lay outside the gene matches. CDR3 in DNA: TGTGCCAGCAGCCCTTGGGACCAACTAGCGGGAGGCGAGCAGTACTTC. It is translated as CASSPWDQLAGGEQYF. Full variable domain (rest looked up from reference TRBV14 and TRBJ2-7): EAGVTQFPSHSVIEKGQTVTLRCDPISGHDNLYWYRRVMGKEIKFLLHFVKESKQDESGMPNNRFLAERTGGTYSTLKVQPAELEDSGVYFCASSPWDQLAGGEQYFGPGTRLTVT.

This clone appeared a few times. The rearrangement joins TRBV9 to TRBJ2-3, with 15 bases that match TRBD2. Germline CDR1 SGDLS, CDR2 YYNGEE. The CDR3 length is 15 residues. The ends lost 4 bases at V and 8 bases at J; junction bases unmatched: 5. The CDR3 region has the DNA TGTGCCAGCAGCCCGGGACTAGCGGGAGGCGGTACGCAGTATTTT. Its translation: CASSPGLAGGGTQYF.

The gene calls are TRBV14 and TRBJ1-3, with D unclear. Germline CDR1 and CDR2: SGHDN and FVKESK. The CDR3 has 16 residues. V was cut by 6 bases and J by 8 bases, with 23 bases left in between. CDR3 in DNA: TGTGCCAGCAGAAACCGCTCATTTAGGGAGACGGACACCATATATTTT. Translation: CASRNRSFRETDTIYF. The full variable domain, in which reference TRBV14 and TRBJ1-3 provide the parts outside the CDR3, is EAGVTQFPSHSVIEKGQTVTLRCDPISGHDNLYWYRRVMGKEIKFLLHFVKESKQDESGMPNNRFLAERTGGTYSTLKVQPAELEDSGVYFCASRNRSFRETDTIYFGEGSWLTVV.

This clone has a handful of counts. The genes are TRBV19 and TRBJ2-3; 8 bases map to TRBD2. CDR1 and CDR2 (germline): LNHDA, SQIVND (reference sequence). The V segment lost 4 bases and the J segment 6 bases; nucleotides outside the gene matches: 6. This CDR3 contains 14 residues. CDR3 bases: TGTGCCAGTAGTAGGGGGACTAGTCCGGATACGCAGTATTTT. Protein: CASSRGTSPDTQYF.

Comment on this clone: In the same sample, other DNA sequences code for this CDR3. This rearrangement joins TRBV7-9 to TRBJ2-5; D remains unclear. The V end lost 2 bases, the J end lost 2 bases, and 0 bases lay between the germline ends. CDR3 length: 11 residues. The germline V gene has CDR1 SEHNR and CDR2 FQNEAQ (reference sequence). The CDR3 region has the DNA TGTGCCAGCAGCTTACAAGAGACCCAGTACTTC. It encodes CASSLQETQYF.

This clone occurred a few times. The rearrangement joins TRBV10-2 to TRBJ2-7; D not certain. The length of the CDR3 is 12 residues. The V and J ends lost 7 bases and 3 bases respectively, with 10 bases between them. Germline CDR1 is WSHSY and CDR2 is SAAADI. The CDR3 DNA follows: TGCGCCAGCAAGGAGAGTCGCTACGAGCAGTACTTC. As protein: CASKESRYEQYF.

Note on this clone: This same CDR3 is encoded by further DNA sequences in the sample. The rearrangement joins TRBV5-1 to TRBJ1-2; tentative D call: TRBD1 (6 bases). Per germline, CDR1 SGHRS and CDR2 YFSETQ. V shed 0 bases and J shed 2 bases, with 8 bases lying between them. This CDR3 has 14 residues. CDR3 DNA: TGCGCCAGCAGCTTGGAGGGACAAAACTATGGCTACACCTTC. Its translation is CASSLEGQNYGYTF.